These T cell receptor beta chains were read from a single sample in a study of shared clonotypes between healthy human individuals. The repertoire was sequenced with immunoSEQ multiplex PCR; TCRdb's copy has only in-frame clones and lacks some. The sample has about 2 million clones; around 96% are singletons. Sequencing was carried out using naive CD8+ T cells sorted from blood. These receptors were obtained from a man aged 18 to 35 in good health. The CDR3 runs from the conserved cysteine through the conserved F or W. D genes are given only for firm matches. Clone size is not always given. Where it is, it says once, few, many or a class for expanded clones.

.	TRBV9	TRBJ2-7	.	TGTGCCAGCAGCGTAGGGACAGCGAGCTCCTACGAGCAGTACTTC	CASSVGTASSYEQYF
.	TRBV9	TRBJ1-4	.	TGTGCCAGCAGCGTAGGCTGGGGGAATGAAAAACTGTTTTTT	CASSVGWGNEKLFF
.	TRBV7-8	TRBJ2-5	TRBD2	TGTGCCAGCAGCTGGGGACTAGCGGGACAAGAGACCCAGTACTTC	CASSWGLAGQETQYF
.	TRBV5-8	TRBJ2-3	.	TGTGCCAGCAGCTTAGTAAGCGAAGCAGATACGCAGTATTTT	CASSLVSEADTQYF
.	TRBV28	TRBJ2-7	.	TGTGCCAGCAGTTTATGGGGTTACGAGCAGTACTTC	CASSLWGYEQYF
.	TRBV15	TRBJ2-7	TRBD1	TGTGCCACCAGCATCAGTGGGGACAGGGGTTTTTACGAGCAGTACTTC	CATSISGDRGFYEQYF
few	TRBV7-9	TRBJ1-2	.	TGTGCCAGCAGCTTAGCCAGCCTGTATGGCTACACCTTC	CASSLASLYGYTF
.	TRBV6-5	TRBJ1-5	TRBD1	TGTGCCAGCAGGGTTGGACAGGCAAGCAATCAGCCCCAGCATTTT	CASRVGQASNQPQHF
once	TRBV5-8	TRBJ2-7	.	TGTGCCAGCAAACTGGGCTACGAGCAGTACTTC	CASKLGYEQYF
.	TRBV7-9	TRBJ2-7	.	TGTGCCAGCAGCAGCAAGTACGAGCAGTACTTC	CASSSKYEQYF
few	TRBV9	TRBJ1-2	.	TGTGCCAGCAGCGTAGCGTTATCGCCAGACTATGGCTACACCTTC	CASSVALSPDYGYTF
.	TRBV19	TRBJ2-7	.	TGTGCCAGTAGTTCCTCTTACTGGACTGAGCAGTACTTC	CASSSSYWTEQYF
.	TRBV7-9	TRBJ1-2	TRBD1	TGTGCCAGCAGCTTGACAGGGAGCGCTAGTGGCTACACCTTC	CASSLTGSASGYTF
.	TRBV7-9	TRBJ2-2	.	TGTGCCAGCAGCTTAGACGTCGGAGGTTCGGGCGGGGAGCTGTTTTTT	CASSLDVGGSGGELFF
.	TRBV28	TRBJ2-3	.	TGTGCCAGCAGTTCGCGGCAGAACACAGATACGCAGTATTTT	CASSSRQNTDTQYF
.	TRBV4-1	TRBJ2-7	.	TGCGCCAGCAGCCCGAAGGGGGGGGCTCTTGTCTTGGCGTACGAGCAGTACTTC	CASSPKGGALVLAYEQYF
.	TRBV7-9	TRBJ2-7	TRBD2	TGTGCCATCGGACTAGCGAGCCACTACGAGCAGTACTTC	CAIGLASHYEQYF